This T cell receptor beta chain was recorded in a study of blood T cell repertoires in COVID-19 (dated by TCRdb to 2018 to 2020). Some background on the complete study: Samples covering the acute and convalescent phases of COVID-19 were provided by collaborators in the United States, Italy and Spain. The prospective study material was composed of cDNA or gDNA derived from T cells, B-cell-depleted T cells, or PBMCs. Subjects who had been exposed to COVID-19, were actively infected with it, or had recovered from it provided the deeply sampled blood TCRbeta repertoires that made up the dataset. The repertoires were made available in a free public database intended to serve as a resource for research on the immune response to SARS-CoV-2. The samples were drawn from the first 160 participants of the ongoing ImmuneRACE study and from some 1,300 subjects provided by 6 global collaborators. A de-identified subject ID, COVID-19 status, age in years and sex were almost always included in the sample metadata. Where available, HLA class I and class II types were obtained from metadata supplied by the sample provider rather than from assay-based typing. What the authors observed across the whole study: How much clinical and demographic metadata was included differed by source and by participant, and the metadata was provided uncurated.

Each collaborating institution followed its own protocols to collect whole blood in K2EDTA tubes. Collaborator samples were shipped for TCRbeta analysis as frozen whole blood, isolated PBMCs, or DNA extracted from either sample type. Details on this clone: Its antigen is still unknown. Nothing much larger sits one base from this clone, and base qualities are not available.

The immunoSEQ Assay, a bias-controlled multiplex PCR, was used to amplify TCRbeta CDR3 regions from genomic DNA. The paper's data handling went like this. Within the assay, amplification of reference gene primers was used to estimate how many nucleated cells each sample contained. To quantify the absolute abundance of each unique TCRbeta CDR3 rearrangement, sequence reads were collapsed and filtered. For each sample, productive Simpson clonality was calculated as the square root of Simpson's diversity index over productive rearrangements. This is the immuneACCESS table as TCRdb keeps it, with only in-frame sequences that have V and J called. A part of the clones is gone; compared with another copy, unresolved V genes explain less than half, and the rest is unexplained. D and trimming were read from the DNA, whereas the V and J calls and clone size are those reported in that table. The sample table holds over 100,000 clones, of which about nine tenths were seen once. Jointly, the top ten make up about 9.4% of the sample.

The sequenced sample consisted of peripheral blood. The origin of this receptor is a man between 45 and 60 years old with acute or convalescent COVID-19.

The DNA reads as follows: TGTGCCAGCAGTGATCGCAGGCCTCTCTACCAAGAGACCCAGTACTTC. Its coded protein is CASSDRRPLYQETQYF. The rearranged segments are TRBV6-1 and TRBJ2-5; there is no confident call for the D gene. CDR1 and CDR2, per the germline V gene, are MNHNS and SASEGT. The trim is 3 bases for V and 0 bases for J, with a gap of 14 bases between the germline ends. The cysteine opens and the phenylalanine closes a CDR3 of 16 amino acids. Of all the DNA, just the CDR3 is kept, 48 bases in frame from base 1.